This T cell receptor beta chain was retrieved from a study of blood T cell repertoires in COVID-19. Measured with immunoSEQ multiplex PCR; TCRdb has only the in-frame clones, and not every one. The sample yields about 67,000 clones, 80% to 90% seen once. Germline V gene lookup returns CDR1 MNHNS and CDR2 SASEGT. This CDR3 has 15 amino acids. The V gene end was trimmed by 3 bases and the J gene end by 2 bases; junction bases not matched to a gene: 5. The receptor was derived from a man aged 50 to 60 with active COVID-19. This chain uses TRBV6-1 with TRBJ1-1; the match to TRBD1 covers 8 bases. Sequences were obtained from peripheral blood. The CDR3 spells CASSDMGQVNTEAFF. CDR3 in DNA: TGTGCCAGCAGTGATATGGGACAGGTCAACACTGAAGCTTTCTTT.